This TCR beta chain was obtained from a study of response to subunit inactivated influenza vaccine. Via MiXCR, TCRdb re-called the RT-PCR reads, giving one row per CDR3 protein. The table has hundreds of thousands of distinct CDR3 sequences, about 7.6% seen once; the top ten hold 10% to 15%. This clonotype was obtained from a man aged 50 to 69 who received an inactivated influenza vaccine. The input for sequencing was PBMCs from blood, taken about 23 months after vaccination.

CDR3 loop: CASSVGTETQYF. The CDR3 DNA reads TGTGCCAGCAGCGTCGGGACAGAGACCCAGTACTTC. The chain combines TRBV7-9 with TRBJ2-5, with D tentatively TRBD1 or TRBD2 (5 bases each). Germline V CDR1 and CDR2: SEHNR, FQNEAQ (reference sequence). CDR3 length: 12 amino acids. Trimming pared 5 bases from V and 4 bases from J, leaving 8 bases between.